Shown below are 20 T cell receptor beta chains from a single sample sequenced in a study of T cell responses to AZD1222 COVID-19 vaccine. Assay used: immunoSEQ multiplex PCR; TCRdb lists only in-frame clones, some missing. This sample has around 120,000 clones; more than 85% occur once, and the top ten carry about 3%. The sample here was peripheral blood, taken on day 0 of AZD1222 vaccination. These receptors all stem from an adult in good health.

The rearrangement joins TRBV10-1 to TRBJ2-1; 10 nucleotides align to TRBD2. The CDR3 runs to 16 residues. Germline V gene lookup returns CDR1 WNHNN and CDR2 SYGVQD (reference sequence). V gave up 0 bases and J gave up 3 bases; unmatched junction bases: 2. The DNA for the CDR3 is TGCGCCAGCAGTGAGTCGCTAGCGGGAGTCTACAATGAGCAGTTCTTC. Translated, it gives CASSESLAGVYNEQFF.

This sequence joins TRBV15 and TRBJ2-7; D not resolved. Trimming removed 0 bases from V and 4 bases from J, with 4 bases in between. Per germline, CDR1 LNHNV and CDR2 YYDKDF (reference sequence). This CDR3 is built from 12 residues. The DNA of the CDR3 is TGTGCCACCAGCAGAGACCTATACGAGCAGTACTTC. This translates into CATSRDLYEQYF.

This rearrangement joins TRBV4-1 to TRBJ2-7; TRBD2 matches at 10 bases. Germline-derived CDR1 and CDR2 are MGHRA and YSYEKL. J gave up 0 bases and V 0 bases, and 11 bases lay outside the gene matches. The length of the CDR3 is 19 residues. This CDR3 reads CASSQEEASGSFYSYEQYF. CDR3 coding DNA: TGCGCCAGCAGCCAAGAAGAGGCTAGCGGGAGCTTTTACTCCTACGAGCAGTACTTC.

The chain links TRBV7-9 to TRBJ1-1; weak D call: TRBD1 (5 bases). This CDR3 region has 14 residues. V shed 5 bases and J shed 4 bases, with 14 bases lying between them. Germline CDR1 SEHNR, CDR2 FQNEAQ (reference sequence). The CDR3 DNA reads TGTGCCAGCAGCCGCCGCGGGGGGGTCACTGAAGCTTTCTTT. It is translated as CASSRRGGVTEAFF.

This chain joins TRBV9 and TRBJ1-5, with 7 bases lining up with TRBD1. The V segment lost 5 bases and the J segment 2 bases; nucleotides outside the gene matches: 7. This CDR3 comprises 15 residues. Germline V gene sequence: CDR1 SGDLS, CDR2 YYNGEE. CDR3 DNA: TGTGCCAGCAGTTCAGGGGGTAGGGGCAATCAGCCCCAGCATTTT. This sequence encodes CASSSGGRGNQPQHF.

Only one count was recorded for this clone. The rearrangement uses TRBV12-3 or TRBV12-4 and TRBJ2-3; unclear D gene. This CDR3 comprises 10 residues. V lost 2 bases and J 14 bases, leaving 8 bases between the germline ends. The CDR3 DNA follows: TGTGCCAGCAGTTTACACGGGCTGTATTTT. It yields the protein CASSLHGLYF.

The chain combines TRBV7-2 with TRBJ2-7; TRBD2 aligns across 10 bases. Per the germline V gene, CDR1 is SGHTA and CDR2 is FQGNSA. The V gene end was trimmed by 2 bases and the J gene end by 6 bases; junction bases not matched to a gene: 4. This CDR3 has 14 amino acids. The CDR3 is CASSLSLAGVEQYF. CDR3 nucleotides: TGTGCCAGCAGCTTATCTCTAGCGGGAGTCGAGCAGTACTTC.

This clone was picked up a small number of times. The rearrangement joins TRBV4-1 to TRBJ1-1, with TRBD1 as a possible D gene (5 bases). CDR1 and CDR2 from the germline V gene are MGHRA and YSYEKL. V lost 6 bases to trimming and J lost 2 bases, with 16 bases between them. CDR3 length: 15 amino acids. CDR3 sequence reads: CASSLTGPGNTEAFF. The CDR3 region has the DNA TGCGCCAGCAGTCTTACAGGCCCAGGAAACACTGAAGCTTTCTTT.

The rearrangement uses TRBV30 and TRBJ2-7, with D possibly matching TRBD1 (5 bases). V lost 0 bases and J lost 5, with 11 bases in between. CDR3 length: 13 amino acids. Germline V gives CDR1 GTSNPN, CDR2 SVGIG (reference sequence). CDR3 in DNA: TGTGCCTGGAGTGTACAGGCCGATAACGAGCAGTACTTC. Translating it yields CAWSVQADNEQYF. The complete variable domain, with remaining parts taken from reference TRBV30 and TRBJ2-7, reads SQTIHQWPATLVQPVGSPLSLECTVEGTSNPNLYWYRQAAGRGLQLLFYSVGIGQISSEVPQNLSASRPQDRQFILSSKKLLLSDSGFYLCAWSVQADNEQYFGPGTRLTVT.

The chain combines TRBV5-4 with TRBJ2-2; the match to TRBD1 covers 7 bases. The J segment lost 7 bases and the V segment lost 5 bases, leaving 8 bases of the junction unmatched. This CDR3 comprises 14 residues. Germline V gene data show CDR1 as SGHNT and CDR2 as YYREEE (reference sequence). CDR3 residues: CASSLGGPSGELFF. DNA of the CDR3: TGTGCCAGCAGTCTAGGGGGCCCAAGCGGGGAGCTGTTTTTT.

The CDR3 loop reads CASSIWDTPYEQYF. The CDR3 coding sequence is TGTGCCAGTAGTATATGGGACACTCCTTACGAGCAGTACTTC. The chain couples TRBV19 to TRBJ2-7; D might be TRBD1 (6 bases). Germline-derived CDR1 and CDR2 are LNHDA and SQIVND (reference sequence). V shed 2 bases and J shed 4 bases, with 12 bases lying between them. This CDR3 is built from 14 residues.

The rearrangement uses TRBV5-1 and TRBJ1-1; D gene unclear. Germline V gives CDR1 SGHRS, CDR2 YFSETQ. V was clipped by 6 bases and J by 5 bases, with 11 bases between them. CDR3 size: 12 residues. CDR3 sequence: CASKRGGTEAFF. Written as DNA, the CDR3 is TGCGCCAGCAAAAGAGGAGGGACTGAAGCTTTCTTT.

Remarks on this clone: Its ends do not fully match the called genes, so a read error is possible. The chain combines TRBV5-8 with TRBJ2-4; tentatively, D is TRBD1 (5 bases). CDR1 is SGHTS and CDR2 is YDEGEE in the germline V gene. The CDR3 length is 8 residues. The CDR3 DNA sequence: TGTGCCAGCAGCTTGAGGGGCTTC. It yields the protein CASSLRGF. The full variable domain, with the rest looked up from reference TRBV5-8 and TRBJ2-4, is EAGVTQSPTHLIKTRGQQATLRCSPISGHTSVYWYQQALGLGLQFLLWYDEGEERNRGNFPPRFSGRQFPNYSSELNVNALELEDSALYLCASSLRGFGAGTRLSVL.

The chain employs TRBV19 and TRBJ2-3, with D unclear. CDR3 length equals 11 residues. Between the trimmed V and J ends, which lost 3 bases and 7 bases, there was a span of 5 bases. CDR1 LNHDA and CDR2 SQIVND come from the germline V gene (reference sequence). Here the CDR3 reads CASSIFHTQYF. The CDR3 nucleotides read TGTGCCAGTAGTATCTTCCATACGCAGTATTTT.

The V and J genes are TRBV5-4 and TRBJ2-7; 8 nucleotides match TRBD2. The CDR3 is made up of 15 amino acids. J lost 1 base, V lost 0 bases, and 3 bases had no gene match. Germline V CDR1 and CDR2: SGHNT, YYREEE (reference sequence). The CDR3 DNA follows: TGTGCCAGCAGCTTGGCGAGCGGGAGTTCCTACGAGCAGTACTTC. It translates to CASSLASGSSYEQYF.

V gene TRBV5-8 combines with J gene TRBJ2-7, with TRBD2 matching 9 bases. CDR3 length equals 19 residues. Germline CDR1 reads SGHTS; CDR2 reads YDEGEE. After removal of 6 bases from V and 7 bases from J, the junction contained 26 bases not matched to a gene. The CDR3 region is CASTEGLAGVLAPSGEQYF. The CDR3 coding sequence is TGTGCCAGCACCGAAGGCTTAGCGGGAGTATTGGCGCCTTCTGGGGAGCAGTACTTC.

This clone has more than one count but fewer than ten. This rearrangement joins TRBV27 to TRBJ1-5; D is possibly TRBD1 (6 bases). Germline V CDR1 and CDR2: MNHEY, SMNVEV (reference sequence). With 3 bases removed from V and 0 bases from J, the gap between germline ends came to 9 bases. The CDR3 is made up of 15 amino acids. Written as DNA, the CDR3 is TGTGCCAGCAGTTTGACAGGTGATAGCAATCAGCCCCAGCATTTT. Amino acid sequence: CASSLTGDSNQPQHF.

This clone turned up a few times. The chain links TRBV2 to TRBJ2-7; 10 nucleotides align to TRBD2. This CDR3 is 13 amino acids long. The trim removed 6 bases at V and 4 bases at J, leaving 3 bases unmatched. Germline V gene lookup returns CDR1 SNHLY and CDR2 FYNNEI. The CDR3, as DNA: TGTGCCAGCAGGGATAGCGGGAGGTACGAGCAGTACTTC. Translated, it gives CASRDSGRYEQYF.

This chain joins TRBV6-4 and TRBJ2-1, with D uncertain. Germline CDR1 and CDR2: MRHNA and SNTAGT. The CDR3 is 15 residues long. The V gene lost 0 bases and the J gene lost 0 bases, with 6 bases spanning the gap. In DNA, the CDR3 is TGTGCCAGCAGTGACTCAGTGAGCTCCTACAATGAGCAGTTCTTC. This sequence encodes CASSDSVSSYNEQFF.

This rearrangement joins TRBV19 to TRBJ2-1; 8 bases fit TRBD1. This CDR3 comprises 19 residues. Germline values: CDR1 LNHDA, CDR2 SQIVND (reference sequence). V gave up 4 bases and J gave up 4 bases; unmatched junction bases: 18. CDR3 region: CASSRRGNRGLVGYNEQFF. The CDR3 region has the DNA TGTGCCAGTAGTAGGAGGGGCAACAGGGGGTTAGTGGGGTACAATGAGCAGTTCTTC.